A selection of T cell receptor beta chains follows, all from one sample in a study of early T cells in non-severe SARS-CoV-2 infection. TCRdb reanalysed the 5' RACE reads using MiXCR and keeps one entry per CDR3 protein. The table includes 70,000 to 85,000 distinct CDR3 sequences, approximately 12% detected once. Sequences were derived from whole blood, sampled at baseline. The receptors were sampled from an adult who was a healthcare worker with PCR-confirmed SARS-CoV-2 infection or an uninfected control (not recorded which). The donor label of this sample is uncertain. Both conserved end residues are part of each CDR3. Fields, in order: V gene, clone size, J gene, D gene, CDR3 protein, CDR3 DNA. D genes are given only for firm matches. Expanded clones are given a class, and other clones once, few, many or no size at all.

TRBV12-3/TRBV12-4	NA	TRBJ1-1	NA	CASSLSGVYTEAFF	TGTGCCAGCAGTCTGTCAGGGGTCTACACTGAAGCTTTCTTT
TRBV6-1	NA	TRBJ2-7	NA	CASGYDSPYEQYF	TGTGCCAGCGGCTACGACAGCCCCTACGAGCAGTACTTC
TRBV10-1	few	TRBJ2-1	TRBD2	CASNPGLAGVQFF	TGCGCCAGCAACCCGGGACTAGCGGGCGTCCAGTTCTTC
TRBV3-1	NA	TRBJ2-7	NA	CASSQVGGNEGEQYF	TGTGCCAGCAGCCAAGTTGGGGGCAACGAGGGAGAGCAGTACTTC
TRBV14	NA	TRBJ2-3	TRBD1	CASSHGQVAYF	TGTGCCAGCAGCCATGGACAGGTAGCGTATTTT
TRBV7-9	few	TRBJ2-3	NA	CASSPGRGRTDTQYF	TGTGCCAGCAGCCCCGGCAGGGGCCGCACAGATACGCAGTATTTT
TRBV21-1	many	TRBJ2-5	NA	CASSKVSGVGETQYF	TGTGCCAGCAGCAAAGTCTCAGGGGTCGGGGAGACCCAGTACTTC
TRBV5-1	many	TRBJ1-1	NA	CASSLAGGVFTEAFF	TGCGCCAGCAGCCTGGCTGGAGGGGTTTTCACTGAAGCTTTCTTT
TRBV12-3/TRBV12-4	few	TRBJ2-6	NA	CASSFGDSGANVLTF	TGTGCCAGCAGTTTCGGGGATTCTGGGGCCAACGTCCTGACTTTC
TRBV9	many	TRBJ1-1	NA	CASSVDFREPEAFF	TGTGCCAGCAGCGTAGATTTCAGGGAACCAGAAGCTTTCTTT
TRBV29-1	few	TRBJ2-7	TRBD1	CSVRDRTYEQYF	TGCAGCGTCCGGGACAGGACCTACGAGCAGTACTTC
TRBV27	NA	TRBJ2-7	NA	CASLAPSGQYF	TGTGCCAGCTTGGCCCCGTCGGGGCAGTACTTC
TRBV27	NA	TRBJ1-2	NA	CASSPRPGVYGYTF	TGTGCCAGCAGTCCTCGTCCAGGTGTTTACGGCTACACCTTC
TRBV6-5	many	TRBJ2-1	TRBD2	CASSYPASGVQFF	TGTGCCAGCAGTTACCCGGCTAGCGGGGTCCAGTTCTTC